This is a list of T cell receptor beta chains from one sample in a study of cytomegalovirus exposure and HLA in healthy donors. Profiling relied on immunoSEQ multiplex PCR, and the TCRdb table lists in-frame clones only, not all of them. The repertoire holds about 240,000 clones, with approximately 83% as singletons. Material for sequencing was PBMCs. These receptor sequences come from a woman in her 30s in good health and CMV-seropositive. Both conserved end residues are part of each CDR3. The D gene is left open where the match is weak. For some rows the clone size is stated as once, few or many, or as a class when expanded; others skip it.

CDR3 DNA: TGTGCCAGCAGCTTGTCAGGGGAAGGCGTAGCTTTCTTT
CDR3 protein: CASSLSGEGVAFF
D gene: NA
J gene: TRBJ1-1
clone size: NA
V gene: TRBV7-8

CDR3 DNA: TGTGCCAGCAGCCCCGGGGAACCGGCAGGCTCCTACGAGCAGTACTTC
CDR3 protein: CASSPGEPAGSYEQYF
D gene: NA
J gene: TRBJ2-7
clone size: NA
V gene: TRBV7-9

CDR3 DNA: TGTGCCAGCAGTAAACGGACAGGGACGATTGATGAGCAGTTCTTC
CDR3 protein: CASSKRTGTIDEQFF
D gene: TRBD1
J gene: TRBJ2-1
clone size: NA
V gene: TRBV27

CDR3 DNA: TGCAGCGCCCCAAGGGTGGCGGGGACTGAAGCTTTCTTT
CDR3 protein: CSAPRVAGTEAFF
D gene: NA
J gene: TRBJ1-1
clone size: many
V gene: TRBV29-1

CDR3 DNA: TGTGCTAGTGGTTTGCTCGGGGAGGGGCTCGCTGGGGCCAACGTCCTGACTTTC
CDR3 protein: CASGLLGEGLAGANVLTF
D gene: TRBD2
J gene: TRBJ2-6
clone size: NA
V gene: TRBV12-5

CDR3 DNA: TGTGCCAGCAGCCAAATAGCGGGAGGCAACGGTAATGAGCAGTTCTTC
CDR3 protein: CASSQIAGGNGNEQFF
D gene: TRBD2
J gene: TRBJ2-1
clone size: NA
V gene: TRBV7-3

CDR3 DNA: TGCGCCAGCCCGACACTCTCCTACGAGCAGTACTTC
CDR3 protein: CASPTLSYEQYF
D gene: NA
J gene: TRBJ2-7
clone size: NA
V gene: TRBV23-1

CDR3 DNA: TGTGCCAGCTCCAAATCGGGGGGAATGGAAGCTGCTGAAAAACTGTTTTTT
CDR3 protein: CASSKSGGMEAAEKLFF
D gene: NA
J gene: TRBJ1-4
clone size: NA
V gene: TRBV18

CDR3 DNA: TGTGCCAGCAGCTTTCACGGTCACAATCAGCCCCAGCATTTT
CDR3 protein: CASSFHGHNQPQHF
D gene: NA
J gene: TRBJ1-5
clone size: NA
V gene: TRBV5-6

CDR3 DNA: TGCGCCAGCAGCCTACGGACGGGCACGACAGGCTCTTATACCTACGAGCAGTACTTC
CDR3 protein: CASSLRTGTTGSYTYEQYF
D gene: NA
J gene: TRBJ2-7
clone size: NA
V gene: TRBV5-1

CDR3 DNA: TGTGCCAGCAGCTCTAATGAACAGGTCGGGGGTGGCTACACCTTC
CDR3 protein: CASSSNEQVGGGYTF
D gene: NA
J gene: TRBJ1-2
clone size: once
V gene: TRBV7-9

CDR3 DNA: TGTGCCATCAGTGACCACCAGAGCACAGATACGCAGTATTTT
CDR3 protein: CAISDHQSTDTQYF
D gene: NA
J gene: TRBJ2-3
clone size: NA
V gene: TRBV10-3

CDR3 DNA: TGTGCCAGTAGTGCACAGGTGATAAACTATGGCTACACCTTC
CDR3 protein: CASSAQVINYGYTF
D gene: NA
J gene: TRBJ1-2
clone size: NA
V gene: TRBV19

CDR3 DNA: TGTGCCAGCAGTCCTAGCGGGAGTTACGAGCAGTACTTC
CDR3 protein: CASSPSGSYEQYF
D gene: TRBD2
J gene: TRBJ2-7
clone size: NA
V gene: TRBV27

CDR3 DNA: TGTGCCAGCAGTTACCTTCCCGACACCAGGGATGGCTACACCTTC
CDR3 protein: CASSYLPDTRDGYTF
D gene: NA
J gene: TRBJ1-2
clone size: once
V gene: TRBV6-6

CDR3 DNA: TGTGCCAGCAGCCCCACGGCAGGGTCCCCGAATGAGCAGTTCTTC
CDR3 protein: CASSPTAGSPNEQFF
D gene: NA
J gene: TRBJ2-1
clone size: NA
V gene: TRBV27

CDR3 DNA: TGTGCCAGCAGCTTAGGGGACAGGGGCTTCAACTTCGGCAATCAGCCCCAGCATTTT
CDR3 protein: CASSLGDRGFNFGNQPQHF
D gene: TRBD1
J gene: TRBJ1-5
clone size: NA
V gene: TRBV11-2

CDR3 DNA: TGTGCCAGCAGCTTATCCGGTGAGCAGTTCTTC
CDR3 protein: CASSLSGEQFF
D gene: NA
J gene: TRBJ2-1
clone size: NA
V gene: TRBV7-8

CDR3 DNA: TGTGCCAGCAGTCCGCAACAGGGGTTTGGGAACACTGAAGCTTTCTTT
CDR3 protein: CASSPQQGFGNTEAFF
D gene: TRBD1
J gene: TRBJ1-1
clone size: NA
V gene: TRBV27

CDR3 DNA: TGTGCCATCAGTGAGGGGCTAGCGGGAGGTGAAGAGACCCAGTACTTC
CDR3 protein: CAISEGLAGGEETQYF
D gene: TRBD2
J gene: TRBJ2-5
clone size: NA
V gene: TRBV10-3

CDR3 DNA: TGTGCCAGCAGGAGGACAGGGGGCGGCAATCAGCCCCAGCATTTT
CDR3 protein: CASRRTGGGNQPQHF
D gene: TRBD1
J gene: TRBJ1-5
clone size: NA
V gene: TRBV6-1

CDR3 DNA: TGTGCCAGCAGCTCTAGGCGGGGAGGGGAAAAACTGTTTTTT
CDR3 protein: CASSSRRGGEKLFF
D gene: NA
J gene: TRBJ1-4
clone size: NA
V gene: TRBV11-2

CDR3 DNA: TGTGCCAGTAGTATAGTCGGGGTTGATAGCAATCAGCCCCAGCATTTT
CDR3 protein: CASSIVGVDSNQPQHF
D gene: NA
J gene: TRBJ1-5
clone size: NA
V gene: TRBV19

CDR3 DNA: TGTGCCAGCAGCCACCGGACAGGAGGAAACACCGGGGAGCTGTTTTTT
CDR3 protein: CASSHRTGGNTGELFF
D gene: TRBD1
J gene: TRBJ2-2
clone size: NA
V gene: TRBV14

CDR3 DNA: TGTGCCAGCAGTTACGGGACAGAAATTGGCTACACCTTC
CDR3 protein: CASSYGTEIGYTF
D gene: TRBD1
J gene: TRBJ1-2
clone size: NA
V gene: TRBV28

CDR3 DNA: TGCGCCAGCAGCTACGGGACAGGGGGCGGCTATGGCTACACCTTC
CDR3 protein: CASSYGTGGGYGYTF
D gene: TRBD1
J gene: TRBJ1-2
clone size: NA
V gene: TRBV5-1

CDR3 DNA: TGTGCCAGCAGCTTAAGTCTTGGTTCGAGCTCCTACGAGCAGTACTTC
CDR3 protein: CASSLSLGSSSYEQYF
D gene: NA
J gene: TRBJ2-7
clone size: NA
V gene: TRBV11-3

CDR3 DNA: TGTGCCAGCAGCTTACGACCATTTGGGCACGAGCAGTACTTC
CDR3 protein: CASSLRPFGHEQYF
D gene: NA
J gene: TRBJ2-7
clone size: NA
V gene: TRBV5-4

CDR3 DNA: TGTGCCACCCACCGTGGAGCGGGAGGACAAGAGACCCAGTACTTC
CDR3 protein: CATHRGAGGQETQYF
D gene: TRBD2
J gene: TRBJ2-5
clone size: NA
V gene: TRBV7-9

CDR3 DNA: TGTGCCAGCAGCTTGGGGCCCAACTCGAACACCGGGGAGCTGTTTTTT
CDR3 protein: CASSLGPNSNTGELFF
D gene: NA
J gene: TRBJ2-2
clone size: NA
V gene: TRBV7-9

CDR3 DNA: TGCGCCAGCAGCTTGGCCCCTAGCGGATTTTACGAGCAGTACTTC
CDR3 protein: CASSLAPSGFYEQYF
D gene: TRBD2
J gene: TRBJ2-7
clone size: NA
V gene: TRBV5-1

CDR3 DNA: TGTGCCAGCAGTGGGTCGACTAGCCGATACAATGAGCAGTTCTTC
CDR3 protein: CASSGSTSRYNEQFF
D gene: TRBD2
J gene: TRBJ2-1
clone size: NA
V gene: TRBV2

CDR3 DNA: TGTGCCAGCAGTGAAGACGATTCAGGGGGCTACGAGCAGTACTTC
CDR3 protein: CASSEDDSGGYEQYF
D gene: TRBD1
J gene: TRBJ2-7
clone size: NA
V gene: TRBV6-1

CDR3 DNA: TGTGCCACCAGCAGGGCCGGAGGGAATAATGAGCAGTTCTTC
CDR3 protein: CATSRAGGNNEQFF
D gene: NA
J gene: TRBJ2-1
clone size: NA
V gene: TRBV15

CDR3 DNA: TGTGCCAGCAGTGACTCTAGCGGCTCCTACAATGAGCAGTTCTTC
CDR3 protein: CASSDSSGSYNEQFF
D gene: NA
J gene: TRBJ2-1
clone size: NA
V gene: TRBV6-4

CDR3 DNA: TGTGCCAGCTCGATACAGGCCCAACTATACGAGCAGTACTTC
CDR3 protein: CASSIQAQLYEQYF
D gene: NA
J gene: TRBJ2-7
clone size: once
V gene: TRBV18

CDR3 DNA: TGTGCCAGCAGTTTTGGCAGGAGCACAGATACGCAGTATTTT
CDR3 protein: CASSFGRSTDTQYF
D gene: NA
J gene: TRBJ2-3
clone size: NA
V gene: TRBV27

CDR3 DNA: TGTGCCAGCAGACAAACCGGGACTAGAGTCCACGAGCAGTACTTC
CDR3 protein: CASRQTGTRVHEQYF
D gene: TRBD2
J gene: TRBJ2-7
clone size: few
V gene: TRBV7-9

CDR3 DNA: TGTGCCAGCAGTCCCGCTACTACCTACAATGAGCAGTTCTTC
CDR3 protein: CASSPATTYNEQFF
D gene: NA
J gene: TRBJ2-1
clone size: NA
V gene: TRBV6-1

CDR3 DNA: TGTGCCAGCAGTGTGACAGCTTTGAACACTGAAGCTTTCTTT
CDR3 protein: CASSVTALNTEAFF
D gene: NA
J gene: TRBJ1-1
clone size: NA
V gene: TRBV2

CDR3 DNA: TGTGCCAGCAGCGGGACTAGCGGAGGAGAGACCCAGTACTTC
CDR3 protein: CASSGTSGGETQYF
D gene: TRBD2
J gene: TRBJ2-5
clone size: NA
V gene: TRBV9

CDR3 DNA: TGTGCCAGCAGTGGGACTCAACGGGGCACTGAAGCTTTCTTT
CDR3 protein: CASSGTQRGTEAFF
D gene: NA
J gene: TRBJ1-1
clone size: NA
V gene: TRBV6-1

CDR3 DNA: TGTGCCAGCAGCTTTAGGACAAACAGAGGCGCTGAAGCTTTCTTT
CDR3 protein: CASSFRTNRGAEAFF
D gene: NA
J gene: TRBJ1-1
clone size: NA
V gene: TRBV7-8

CDR3 DNA: TGCAGCGTAGTAGGACAGGGGGCGGGCTACGAGCAGTACTTC
CDR3 protein: CSVVGQGAGYEQYF
D gene: TRBD1
J gene: TRBJ2-7
clone size: NA
V gene: TRBV29-1

CDR3 DNA: TGTGCCAGCAGCTTCATACAGGGGGGGAACTATGGCTACACCTTC
CDR3 protein: CASSFIQGGNYGYTF
D gene: TRBD1
J gene: TRBJ1-2
clone size: NA
V gene: TRBV7-9

CDR3 DNA: TGTGCCAGCAGCCTAGGAAGGTACGAGCAGTACTTC
CDR3 protein: CASSLGRYEQYF
D gene: NA
J gene: TRBJ2-7
clone size: NA
V gene: TRBV5-4

CDR3 DNA: TGTGCCAGGGGACAGGGAGACCTATTT
CDR3 protein: CARGQGDLF
D gene: NA
J gene: TRBJ1-1
clone size: few
V gene: TRBV21-1

CDR3 DNA: TGTGCCAGCAGCCCAACTAGCGGGAGTAGCACAGATACGCAGTATTTT
CDR3 protein: CASSPTSGSSTDTQYF
D gene: TRBD2
J gene: TRBJ2-3
clone size: NA
V gene: TRBV4-2

CDR3 DNA: TGTGCCAGCAGTGAATCTTGGGACACCTACGAGCAGTACTTC
CDR3 protein: CASSESWDTYEQYF
D gene: NA
J gene: TRBJ2-7
clone size: NA
V gene: TRBV6-1

CDR3 DNA: TGTGCCATCCTTGGGGGGGAGGGTAACTCCTACAATGAGCAGTTCTTC
CDR3 protein: CAILGGEGNSYNEQFF
D gene: TRBD2
J gene: TRBJ2-1
clone size: NA
V gene: TRBV28

CDR3 DNA: TGTGCCAGCAGCCAAGATGCGGCTAGCGGGAGTAGGAATGAGCAGTTCTTC
CDR3 protein: CASSQDAASGSRNEQFF
D gene: TRBD2
J gene: TRBJ2-1
clone size: NA
V gene: TRBV4-2

CDR3 DNA: TGTGCCAGCAGCTACGACAGGGGAAAACTGTTTTTT
CDR3 protein: CASSYDRGKLFF
D gene: TRBD1
J gene: TRBJ1-4
clone size: NA
V gene: TRBV7-9

CDR3 DNA: TGTGCCAGCAGGTACGTCGTTGGGGGCGCAGAAAATGAGCAGTTCTTC
CDR3 protein: CASRYVVGGAENEQFF
D gene: NA
J gene: TRBJ2-1
clone size: NA
V gene: TRBV28

CDR3 DNA: TGCAGCGTTGAAGTGGGTCGACAGGCCAACACTGAAGCTTTCTTT
CDR3 protein: CSVEVGRQANTEAFF
D gene: NA
J gene: TRBJ1-1
clone size: NA
V gene: TRBV29-1

CDR3 DNA: TGCGCCAGCAGCTTAGGGACAGGGCTGAACACTGAAGCTTTCTTT
CDR3 protein: CASSLGTGLNTEAFF
D gene: TRBD1
J gene: TRBJ1-1
clone size: NA
V gene: TRBV5-1